Listed below are T cell receptor beta chains from one sample, sequenced in a study of cytomegalovirus exposure and HLA in healthy donors. Produced via immunoSEQ multiplex PCR; TCRdb's table is partial and in-frame only. Of around 170,000 clones listed, around 80% are singletons. Material for sequencing was PBMCs. Receptor source: a woman aged 45-65 years in good health and CMV-seropositive. Each CDR3 is given with its conserved first and last residue. Each record gives: clone size, D gene, J gene, V gene, CDR3 protein, CDR3 DNA. D genes are given only for firm matches. Clone size appears in some rows only: once, few, many, or a class for an expanded clone.

>-|-|TRBJ2-7|TRBV28
CASSRGGVSSYEQYF
TGTGCCAGCAGTCGAGGAGGGGTGAGCTCCTACGAGCAGTACTTC
>few|-|TRBJ1-3|TRBV5-4
CASSGEYSGNTIYF
TGTGCCAGCAGCGGGGAGTACTCTGGAAACACCATATATTTT
>-|-|TRBJ1-2|TRBV2
CASSGERYGYTF
TGTGCCAGCAGTGGGGAGAGATATGGCTACACCTTC
>-|TRBD1|TRBJ2-7|TRBV28
CAILSGQGFYEQYF
TGTGCCATTCTGAGTGGACAGGGGTTCTACGAGCAGTACTTC
>-|TRBD1|TRBJ2-2|TRBV27
CASSLGTVTGELFF
TGTGCCAGCAGTTTGGGGACAGTCACCGGGGAGCTGTTTTTT
>-|TRBD1|TRBJ2-2|TRBV19
CASSRDRVGIGELFF
TGTGCCAGTAGTCGGGACAGGGTCGGGATCGGGGAGCTGTTTTTT
>-|-|TRBJ2-3|TRBV6-5
CATVVPSGTQYF
TGTGCCACCGTCGTCCCTTCAGGTACGCAGTATTTT
>-|-|TRBJ1-5|TRBV7-9
CSSSHDSGIEPQHF
TGTTCCAGCAGTCATGACTCGGGGATAGAGCCCCAGCATTTT
>-|TRBD1|TRBJ1-5|TRBV15
CATSAGGINQPQHF
TGTGCCACCAGCGCAGGGGGGATCAATCAGCCCCAGCATTTT
>-|TRBD2|TRBJ2-5|TRBV19
CASSPGLLAGGQETQYF
TGTGCCAGTAGTCCCGGACTACTAGCGGGGGGACAAGAGACCCAGTACTTC
>-|-|TRBJ2-7|TRBV7-2
CASSSGHQSYEQYF
TGTGCCAGCAGCTCGGGACACCAGTCCTACGAGCAGTACTTC